One and the same sample provided the 27 T cell receptor beta chains below, sequenced in a study of a mutant IDH1 vaccine in newly diagnosed glioma. Produced via immunoSEQ multiplex PCR; TCRdb's table is partial and in-frame only. The table has about 58,000 clones, about four fifths seen once; the top ten hold under 6%. No antigen has been identified for these receptors. As for time point: week 35, safety follow-up. Each vaccine dose was 300 ug of mutant IDH1 20-mer peptide, with topical imiquimod. The material sequenced was PBMCs, taken from a glioma patient whose treatment included an IDH1 peptide vaccine. The receptors derive from a man in his forties with glioma.

V and J are TRBV28 and TRBJ2-7, with TRBD1 matching over 8 bases. The CDR3 contains 15 residues. V lost 3 bases and J lost 0; bases outside the gene matches: 4. The germline gives CDR1 MDHEN, CDR2 SYDVKM. The CDR3 is CASSFFGTGSYEQYF. The CDR3 region has the DNA TGTGCCAGCAGTTTCTTCGGGACAGGCTCCTACGAGCAGTACTTC. Filled out from reference TRBV28 and TRBJ2-7, the complete variable domain reads DVKVTQSSRYLVKRTGEKVFLECVQDMDHENMFWYRQDPGLGLRLIYFSYDVKMKEKGDIPEGYSVSREKKERFSLILESASTNQTSMYLCASSFFGTGSYEQYFGPGTRLTVT.

The V and J genes are TRBV25-1 and TRBJ2-7; TRBD1 might be the D (6 bases). V was cut by 6 bases and J by 5 bases, with 23 bases left in between. This CDR3 contains 16 residues. The V gene's germline CDR1 is MGHDK and CDR2 SYGVNS. CDR3 DNA sequence: TGTGCCAGCAGCCCCTTTTCGGGGACAACAGTCGACGAGCAGTACTTC. It translates to CASSPFSGTTVDEQYF.

The chain carries TRBV11-2 and TRBJ1-1; TRBD1 aligns across 7 bases. CDR1 and CDR2 (germline): SGHAT, FQNNGV. The trim removed 6 bases at V and 5 bases at J, leaving 9 bases unmatched. CDR3 size: 14 residues. The CDR3 DNA reads TGTGCCAGCAGGAAGAAGATGGGACAGACTGAAGCTTTCTTT. Translating gives CASRKKMGQTEAFF. Full variable domain (rest looked up from reference TRBV11-2 and TRBJ1-1): EAGVAQSPRYKIIEKRQSVAFWCNPISGHATLYWYQQILGQGPKLLIQFQNNGVVDDSQLPKDRFSAERLKGVDSTLKIQPAKLEDSAVYLCASRKKMGQTEAFFGQGTRLTVV.

The V call is TRBV7-2, the J call TRBJ2-2; D possibly uses TRBD1 or TRBD2 (5 bases each). CDR3 size: 17 residues. Per germline, CDR1 SGHTA and CDR2 FQGNSA. The germline V and J ends were trimmed by 1 base and 0 bases, with 12 bases remaining between them. CDR3 residues: CASSLDYRGANTGELFF. The CDR3 DNA reads TGTGCCAGCAGCTTAGATTATAGGGGAGCGAACACCGGGGAGCTGTTTTTT.

This clone was counted a few times. CDR3 protein: CASSEFTGRGELNTEAFF. For the CDR3, the DNA is TGTGCCAGCAGTGAATTTACAGGCCGGGGGGAATTGAACACTGAAGCTTTCTTT. The V gene is TRBV2, the J gene TRBJ1-1, with TRBD1 as a possible D gene (5 bases). This CDR3 has 18 residues. The germline V gene encodes CDR1 SNHLY and CDR2 FYNNEI. The V end was cut by 2 bases, the J end by 0 bases, with 19 bases between.

The rearrangement joins TRBV28 to TRBJ2-7; the D is unclear. Germline V CDR1 and CDR2: MDHEN, SYDVKM. Trimming left V 3 bases short and J 4 bases short, with 13 bases between. This CDR3 region has 14 residues. The CDR3 coding sequence is TGTGCCAGCAGTTTCCCGCTTACTGAGTACGAGCAGTACTTC. Translating gives CASSFPLTEYEQYF.

The gene calls are TRBV6-6 and TRBJ2-1; TRBD2 matches at 8 bases. The length of the CDR3 is 16 residues. In germline, CDR1 is MNHNY, CDR2 SVGAGI (reference sequence). The junction had 10 bases not matched to a gene; V was cut back by 0 bases and J by 9 bases. Here the CDR3 reads CASSYSPEEREFEQFF. CDR3 DNA: TGTGCCAGCAGTTACTCCCCCGAGGAGCGGGAGTTTGAGCAGTTCTTC.

V gene TRBV18 combines with J gene TRBJ1-5; D is unclear. V was pared by 0 bases and J by 1 base, with 10 bases between. The CDR3 totals 16 residues. Germline V gives CDR1 KGHSH, CDR2 LQKENI. The DNA for the CDR3 is TGTGCCAGCTCACCACCGGGAAAGGACAGCAATCAGCCCCAGCATTTT. This gives the protein CASSPPGKDSNQPQHF.

This clone was counted only a few times. The gene calls are TRBV7-2 and TRBJ1-2; the match to TRBD1 covers 10 bases. CDR1 is SGHTA, CDR2 FQGNSA, per germline. Germline trimming cut 4 bases from V and 9 bases from J; bases unmatched to any gene: 11. The CDR3 runs to 15 residues. CDR3 in DNA: TGTGCCAGCAGCTATTTTCCGGGACAGGGGTCACGCTACACCTTC. It specifies CASSYFPGQGSRYTF.

The chain joins TRBV30 to TRBJ2-3; unclear D gene. This CDR3 region has 12 residues. The V end lost 3 bases, the J end lost 6 bases, and 10 bases lay between the germline ends. Germline V gives CDR1 GTSNPN, CDR2 SVGIG (reference sequence). CDR3 DNA: TGTGCCTGGAGCCCTTTATTGGATACGCAGTATTTT. Translation: CAWSPLLDTQYF.

The CDR3 DNA reads as TGTGCCAGCAGCCATCGACAGGGTGGGGCGAACACTGAAGCTTTCTTT. Protein product: CASSHRQGGANTEAFF. The V and J genes are TRBV5-4 and TRBJ1-1; the match to TRBD1 covers 7 bases. V trimming: 4 bases; J trimming: 1 base; junction bases outside the gene matches: 10. CDR3 length: 16 amino acids. Germline assignment: CDR1 SGHNT and CDR2 YYREEE (reference sequence).

This chain uses TRBV7-2 with TRBJ1-2; 8 nucleotides line up with TRBD1. The J segment lost 0 bases and the V segment lost 3 bases, leaving 0 bases of the junction unmatched. This CDR3 has 14 amino acids. CDR1 and CDR2 from the germline V gene are SGHTA and FQGNSA. CDR3 bases: TGTGCCAGCAGCTTGGGACAGGCTAACTATGGCTACACCTTC. Amino acid sequence: CASSLGQANYGYTF.

The chain is built from TRBV28 and TRBJ2-2; a weak D match, TRBD2 (6 bases). The CDR3 has 15 residues. Trimming pared 7 bases from V and 4 bases from J, leaving 16 bases between. The V gene's germline CDR1 is MDHEN and CDR2 SYDVKM. In nucleotides, the CDR3 is TGTGCCAGCACTCCGGCGGGACTTCCCACCGGGGAGCTGTTTTTT. Residues: CASTPAGLPTGELFF.

The V and J genes are TRBV14 and TRBJ2-7; 9 bases align to TRBD2. The CDR3 contains 19 residues. V was pared by 2 bases and J by 5 bases, with 19 bases of the junction left unmatched. Germline lookup yields CDR1 SGHDN and CDR2 FVKESK. CDR3 nucleotide sequence: TGTGCCAGCAGCCAAAGATTTTCACAAGGTAGCGGGAGTAAAGACGAGCAGTACTTC. Amino acids: CASSQRFSQGSGSKDEQYF. The whole variable domain, filled in from reference TRBV14 and TRBJ2-7, reads EAGVTQFPSHSVIEKGQTVTLRCDPISGHDNLYWYRRVMGKEIKFLLHFVKESKQDESGMPNNRFLAERTGGTYSTLKVQPAELEDSGVYFCASSQRFSQGSGSKDEQYFGPGTRLTVT.

This chain links TRBV7-2 with TRBJ2-7; either TRBD1 or TRBD2 may supply D (6 bases each). The CDR3 extends over 16 amino acids. Trimming shortened V by 0 bases and J by 0 bases, and 12 bases separated the two germline ends. Per germline, CDR1 SGHTA and CDR2 FQGNSA. The CDR3 loop is CASSLAGGQSSYEQYF. CDR3 coding DNA: TGTGCCAGCAGCTTAGCGGGGGGCCAGAGCTCCTACGAGCAGTACTTC.

This clone was recorded a few times. This rearrangement joins TRBV7-2 to TRBJ2-7, with D uncertain. CDR1 is SGHTA and CDR2 is FQGNSA in the germline V gene. The length of the CDR3 is 14 residues. V lost 1 base and J 5 bases, leaving 12 bases between the germline ends. Written as DNA, the CDR3 is TGTGCCAGCAGCTTAGTAGGCAGAATGGACGAGCAGTACTTC. As protein: CASSLVGRMDEQYF.

This chain connects TRBV4-3 to TRBJ2-1, with 9 bases matching TRBD2. V shed 0 bases and J 6 bases; nucleotides not matched to a gene: 9. Germline CDR1 and CDR2: LGHNA and YSLEER. The CDR3 contains 17 residues. Written as DNA, the CDR3 is TGCGCCAGCAGCCAAGATCTTACGGCGGGGGGGCGCAATGAGCAGTTCTTC. This translates into CASSQDLTAGGRNEQFF.

The chain uses TRBV5-6 and TRBJ1-5; tentative D call: TRBD1 (6 bases). The CDR3 extends over 15 amino acids. Trimming pared 4 bases from V and 3 bases from J, leaving 14 bases between. Looked up from germline, CDR1 is SGHDT and CDR2 is YYEEEE. The CDR3 reads CASSRFGQHNQPQHF. The DNA of the CDR3 is TGTGCCAGCAGCCGATTCGGACAGCACAATCAGCCCCAGCATTTT.

The chain is built from TRBV5-1 and TRBJ1-3, with 9 bases that match TRBD1. After removal of 3 bases from V and 2 bases from J, the junction contained 3 bases not matched to a gene. Per the germline V gene, CDR1 is SGHRS and CDR2 is YFSETQ. The CDR3 consists of 15 residues. The CDR3 sequence is CASSWTGVAGNTIYF. CDR3 coding DNA: TGCGCCAGCAGCTGGACAGGGGTAGCTGGAAACACCATATATTTT.

The V call is TRBV7-2, the J call TRBJ2-1; 11 bases fit TRBD2. CDR1 is SGHTA and CDR2 is FQGNSA in the germline V gene. This CDR3 has 13 residues. V lost 3 bases to trimming and J lost 14 bases; unmatched junction nucleotides: 6. Written as DNA, the CDR3 is TGTGCCAGCAGCTTCGCCGGGACTAGCGGCGAGTTCTTC. Translated: CASSFAGTSGEFF.

V gene TRBV5-6 combines with J gene TRBJ2-3, with 8 bases matching TRBD1. The V and J ends lost 0 bases and 3 bases, in that order; junction bases with no gene match: 9. The CDR3 length is 17 residues. CDR1 and CDR2 from the germline V gene are SGHDT and YYEEEE. CDR3 DNA sequence: TGTGCCAGCAGCTTGGGATCTACAGGGGGGCGAACAGATACGCAGTATTTT. It is translated as CASSLGSTGGRTDTQYF.

This clone appeared a few times. The chain is built from TRBV28 and TRBJ2-1, with D perhaps TRBD1 or TRBD2 (5 bases each). V lost 6 bases to trimming and J lost 13 bases, with 22 bases between them. CDR3 length: 14 amino acids. Per germline, CDR1 MDHEN and CDR2 SYDVKM. The CDR3 region is CASSPIGTKEGQFF. For the CDR3, the DNA is TGTGCCAGCAGCCCGATAGGGACGAAAGAGGGACAGTTCTTC.

As for this clone: A read error may account for a junction end that differs from germline. J is TRBJ2-3 and V is TRBV7-7, with TRBD1 matching over 8 bases. This CDR3 is 15 amino acids long. CDR1 and CDR2 from the germline V gene are SSHAT and FNYEAQ (reference sequence). CDR3 loop: CASSPQGVGTDTQYF. The CDR3 nucleotides are TGTGCTAGCAGCCCACAGGGGGTCGGAACAGATACGCAGTATTTT.

The sample holds a few counts of this clone. The CDR3 is CASSQVAAGAGELFF. In nucleotides, the CDR3 is TGCGCCAGCAGCCAAGTCGCTGCAGGGGCCGGGGAGCTGTTTTTT. The gene calls are TRBV4-3 and TRBJ2-2; D possibly corresponds to TRBD1 (6 bases). The V end lost 1 base, the J end lost 6 bases, and 12 bases lay between the germline ends. Germline lookup yields CDR1 LGHNA and CDR2 YSLEER. CDR3 size: 15 residues.

CDR3 DNA: TGTGCCAGCAGTTACTCTTCCTACGAGCAGTACTTC. Translated, it gives CASSYSSYEQYF. The gene calls are TRBV6-5 and TRBJ2-7; no clear D gene. The CDR3 is 12 amino acids. Trimming cost V 0 bases and J 1 base, with 1 base left between them. From germline, CDR1 is MNHEY and CDR2 SVGAGI.

The V call is TRBV4-3, the J call TRBJ2-4; 7 bases map to TRBD1. Germline CDR1 is LGHNA and CDR2 is YSLEER. The CDR3 spans 21 residues. Trimming removed 0 bases from V and 0 bases from J; junction bases left unmatched: 17. This CDR3 is CASSQELVGQRKVLAKNIQYF. Here the CDR3 DNA reads TGCGCCAGCAGCCAAGAGCTGGTGGGACAGCGGAAAGTTTTAGCCAAAAACATTCAGTACTTC.

The chain couples TRBV4-3 to TRBJ2-3; D remains ambiguous. The V end was cut by 4 bases, the J end by 5 bases, with 10 bases between. The CDR3 totals 13 residues. The germline CDR1 and CDR2 sequences are LGHNA and YSLEER. CDR3 coding DNA: TGCGCCAGCAGCCGGGGATTGCAAGATACGCAGTATTTT. Protein sequence: CASSRGLQDTQYF.